This passage covers 31 T cell receptor beta chains from one sample sequenced in a study of cytomegalovirus exposure and HLA in healthy donors. Researchers ran the PCR with 60 Vbeta and 13 Jbeta primers. The protocol was immunoSEQ multiplex PCR, while the TCRdb copy is restricted to in-frame clones and leaves out a portion. The sample gives 75,000 to 95,000 clones, roughly 69% of which show up once; around 6.3% is in the top ten. Sequencing used PBMCs. The receptors come from a woman aged 30 to 39 in good health and CMV-seronegative.

The chain employs TRBV4-2 and TRBJ2-1; tentatively, D is TRBD2 (7 bases). V lost 5 bases and J lost 0, with 14 bases in between. The CDR3 covers 16 residues. CDR1 is LGHNA, CDR2 YNFKEQ, per germline. CDR3 nucleotides: TGTGCCAGCAGCTCCGCCGGGGGGCTCTCCTACAATGAGCAGTTCTTC. Amino acids: CASSSAGGLSYNEQFF.

This clone turned up a few times. The rearrangement links TRBV28 to TRBJ1-1; no definite D call. The CDR3 contains 12 residues. V shed 6 bases and J shed 6 bases, with 11 bases lying between them. CDR1 is MDHEN, CDR2 SYDVKM, per germline. CDR3 coding DNA: TGTGCCAGCAGGGCAGATGGCCCTGAAGCTTTCTTT. It translates to CASRADGPEAFF.

Comment on this clone: This sample includes further DNA sequences coding for the same CDR3. J is TRBJ1-5 and V is TRBV6-5; 7 bases map to TRBD1. Trimming removed 2 bases from V and 9 bases from J; junction bases left unmatched: 7. Germline-derived CDR1 and CDR2 are MNHEY and SVGAGI. CDR3 length equals 14 residues. CDR3 residues: CASSYGTAYWPQHF. In nucleotides, the CDR3 is TGTGCCAGCAGTTACGGGACAGCTTATTGGCCCCAGCATTTT.

This clone has only a few counts. The V call is TRBV28, the J call TRBJ2-5; TRBD2 matches 9 bases. This CDR3 spans 15 amino acids. The ends lost 3 bases at V and 3 bases at J; junction bases unmatched: 5. Germline V gene data show CDR1 as MDHEN and CDR2 as SYDVKM. The CDR3 region is CASSLLASGKETQYF. The CDR3 DNA sequence: TGTGCCAGCAGTTTGTTAGCTAGCGGGAAAGAGACCCAGTACTTC.

This clone has just a few counts. This chain joins TRBV13 and TRBJ2-7, with TRBD2 identical over 9 bases. The junction had 14 bases not matched to a gene; V was cut back by 5 bases and J by 3 bases. This CDR3 comprises 17 residues. From germline, CDR1 is PRHDT and CDR2 FYEKMQ (reference sequence). CDR3 residues: CASSKRGSGSPFYEQYF. CDR3 coding DNA: TGTGCCAGCAGCAAGAGGGGTAGCGGGAGCCCCTTCTACGAGCAGTACTTC.

This chain uses TRBV27 with TRBJ1-5, with 12 bases identical to TRBD1. The V gene's germline CDR1 is MNHEY and CDR2 SMNVEV (reference sequence). Trimming removed 6 bases from V and 5 bases from J; junction bases left unmatched: 5. The CDR3 is 15 amino acids. The chain's CDR3 is CASSDRDRGHQPQHF. For the CDR3, the DNA is TGTGCCAGCAGCGACCGGGACAGGGGGCATCAGCCCCAGCATTTT.

The J gene is TRBJ2-1, the V gene TRBV11-3, with 9 bases matching TRBD2. The length of the CDR3 is 15 residues. Germline CDR1 reads SGHNT; CDR2 reads YENEEA. V shed 5 bases and J 10 bases; nucleotides not matched to a gene: 12. CDR3 DNA: TGTGCCAGCAGCCGAAGGGCGGGGGGGCTTAGGGAGCAGTTCTTC. Protein product: CASSRRAGGLREQFF.

This chain links TRBV30 with TRBJ1-3; perhaps TRBD1 as D (5 bases). The CDR3 runs 12 residues. Per the germline V gene, CDR1 is GTSNPN and CDR2 is SVGIG (reference sequence). V was pared by 2 bases and J by 4 bases, with 6 bases between. The DNA for the CDR3 is TGTGCCTGGAGTTCAGGGGGAAACACCATATATTTT. This codes for CAWSSGGNTIYF.

This rearrangement joins TRBV5-1 to TRBJ2-3, with 7 nucleotides matching TRBD2. The CDR3 contains 15 residues. Trimming removed 2 bases from V and 1 base from J; junction bases left unmatched: 4. CDR1 and CDR2 (germline): SGHRS, YFSETQ. CDR3: CASSFGAGGTDTQYF. CDR3 DNA sequence: TGCGCCAGCAGCTTTGGCGCGGGGGGCACAGATACGCAGTATTTT.

This chain uses TRBV19 with TRBJ1-1, with D tentatively TRBD1 (5 bases). This CDR3 has 14 residues. The germline CDR1 and CDR2 sequences are LNHDA and SQIVND (reference sequence). Trimming removed 3 bases from V and 5 bases from J, with 13 bases in between. CDR3 protein: CASSMGRTITEAFF. The CDR3 DNA follows: TGTGCCAGTAGTATGGGGAGGACAATTACTGAAGCTTTCTTT.

The J gene is TRBJ1-1, the V gene TRBV5-1, with 9 bases that match TRBD1. The germline gives CDR1 SGHRS, CDR2 YFSETQ. This CDR3 contains 15 residues. Unmatched junction bases numbered 8, after V lost 5 bases and J lost 3 bases. CDR3 residues: CASRTGGLSDTEAFF. CDR3 DNA: TGCGCCAGCAGGACAGGGGGTTTGTCCGACACTGAAGCTTTCTTT.

The chain uses TRBV29-1 and TRBJ1-1; 8 bases are a match to TRBD1. CDR1 and CDR2 (germline): SQVTM, ANQGSEA. The CDR3 has 14 amino acids. V shed 8 bases, J shed 4 bases, and the junction held 12 bases outside the gene matches. CDR3 coding DNA: TGCAGCTACGATCAGGGACAGGTGGCCACTGAAGCTTTCTTT. Encoded protein: CSYDQGQVATEAFF. Using reference TRBV29-1 and TRBJ1-1 for the parts outside the CDR3, the full variable domain is SAVISQKPSRDICQRGTSLTIQCQVDSQVTMMFWYRQQPGQSLTLIATANQGSEATYESGFVIDKFPISRPNLTFSTLTVSNMSPEDSSIYLCSYDQGQVATEAFFGQGTRLTVV.

There are a few counts of this clone. V usage is TRBV4-1 and J usage is TRBJ2-5; D is possibly TRBD2 (6 bases). V was shortened by 1 base and J by 3 bases, with 21 bases between the two germline ends. The CDR3 has 18 residues. CDR1 MGHRA and CDR2 YSYEKL come from the germline V gene. In DNA, the CDR3 is TGCGCCAGCAGCCAAGTGGCCTTCGGAGGGATGGGTGAAGAGACCCAGTACTTC. Amino acids: CASSQVAFGGMGEETQYF.

CDR3 bases: TGTGCCAGCTCACCACGGGCTAGCGGGGGCAATGAGCAGTTCTTC. Its protein product is CASSPRASGGNEQFF. The gene calls are TRBV18 and TRBJ2-1; TRBD2 matches 10 bases. Germline V gene sequence: CDR1 KGHSH, CDR2 LQKENI. With 1 base clipped from V and 6 bases from J, the junction kept 3 bases outside the gene matches. The CDR3 runs to 15 residues.

This clone was found a few times. This chain uses TRBV5-4 with TRBJ2-2; possibly TRBD2 for D (5 bases). The V gene lost 4 bases and the J gene lost 4 bases, with 17 bases spanning the gap. CDR1 is SGHNT, CDR2 YYREEE, per germline (reference sequence). CDR3 length: 16 residues. CDR3 coding DNA: TGTGCCAGCAGCCGTTCTCTAACGGGGAGCACCGGGGAGCTGTTTTTT. It is translated as CASSRSLTGSTGELFF. Full variable domain (remainder filled in from reference TRBV5-4 and TRBJ2-2): ETGVTQSPTHLIKTRGQQVTLRCSSQSGHNTVSWYQQALGQGPQFIFQYYREEENGRGNFPPRFSGLQFPNYSSELNVNALELDDSALYLCASSRSLTGSTGELFFGEGSRLTVL.

This clone was found a few times. The V call is TRBV6-1, the J call TRBJ1-5, with D maybe TRBD1 (5 bases). The CDR3 is 14 amino acids. Germline V gene sequence: CDR1 MNHNS, CDR2 SASEGT. The ends were cut back, 6 bases at V and 4 bases at J, with 13 bases in the middle. CDR3 nucleotide sequence: TGTGCCAGCAGCCCCAATCGGGGGAATCAGCCCCAGCATTTT. Translating it yields CASSPNRGNQPQHF.

In its sample, this clone was seen a few times. This sequence joins TRBV20-1 and TRBJ2-5, with 9 bases aligning to TRBD2. The trim removed 3 bases at V and 14 bases at J, leaving 7 bases unmatched. Germline CDR1 is DFQATT and CDR2 is SNEGSKA (reference sequence). The CDR3 length is 11 residues. CDR3 in DNA: TGCAGTGCTAGCGGGCGTAGCGGGAGTTACTTC. It specifies CSASGRSGSYF.

A single count supports this clone. The chain uses TRBV29-1 and TRBJ1-2; the D gene is possibly TRBD1 (5 bases). Germline V gives CDR1 SQVTM, CDR2 ANQGSEA. With 5 bases removed from V and 3 bases from J, the gap between germline ends came to 10 bases. CDR3 length: 12 residues. The CDR3 DNA sequence: TGCAGCGTTCCAGACAGTTACTATGGCTACACCTTC. This gives the protein CSVPDSYYGYTF.

The gene calls are TRBV11-2 and TRBJ1-2, with TRBD1 matching 11 bases. Germline V lookup: CDR1 SGHAT, CDR2 FQNNGV. V lost 0 bases to trimming and J lost 8 bases; unmatched junction nucleotides: 5. CDR3 length: 15 amino acids. CDR3 loop: CASSLEGQGAGGYTF. CDR3 nucleotide sequence: TGTGCCAGCAGCTTAGAAGGACAGGGGGCTGGAGGCTACACCTTC.

This chain joins TRBV4-1 and TRBJ1-1; 9 nucleotides match TRBD1. There are 15 residues in the CDR3. J was trimmed by 4 bases and V by 0 bases; bases with no gene match: 3. Germline loops: CDR1 MGHRA, CDR2 YSYEKL. CDR3 coding DNA: TGCGCCAGCAGCCAAGAGGACAGGGGAGGCACTGAAGCTTTCTTT. It codes for CASSQEDRGGTEAFF.

This clone has just a few counts. The chain employs TRBV5-8 and TRBJ2-2; TRBD1 matches 8 bases. The CDR3 is made up of 16 amino acids. V shed 6 bases, J shed 5 bases, and the junction held 12 bases outside the gene matches. From germline, CDR1 is SGHTS and CDR2 YDEGEE. CDR3 bases: TGTGCCAGCACCAATCCCCAGGGGGCTGTAACCGGGGAGCTGTTTTTT. This translates into CASTNPQGAVTGELFF.

The rearrangement joins TRBV2 to TRBJ1-1, with no clear D. V lost 2 bases and J lost 10, with 17 bases in between. There are 14 residues in the CDR3. Germline assignment: CDR1 SNHLY and CDR2 FYNNEI. The CDR3: CASSEPVGTNGAFF. The CDR3 DNA follows: TGTGCCAGCAGTGAACCGGTGGGCACAAACGGAGCTTTCTTT.

This chain links TRBV28 with TRBJ1-5; no clear D gene. The germline gives CDR1 MDHEN, CDR2 SYDVKM. Trimming cost V 4 bases and J 7 bases, with 20 bases left between them. The CDR3 is made up of 16 amino acids. The CDR3 loop is CASSSFGPGRRQPQHF. The DNA of the CDR3 is TGTGCCAGCAGTTCTTTTGGACCGGGCAGGAGGCAGCCCCAGCATTTT.

The V call is TRBV7-2, the J call TRBJ1-1; 10 nucleotides match TRBD1. V lost 4 bases to trimming and J lost 4 bases; unmatched junction nucleotides: 3. Germline assignment: CDR1 SGHTA and CDR2 FQGNSA. This CDR3 has 14 residues. CDR3 in DNA: TGTGCCAGCAGCTCAGGACAGGGGGTCACTGAAGCTTTCTTT. This gives the protein CASSSGQGVTEAFF. The whole variable domain, filled in from reference TRBV7-2 and TRBJ1-1, reads GAGVSQSPSNKVTEKGKDVELRCDPISGHTALYWYRQSLGQGLEFLIYFQGNSAPDKSGLPSDRFSAERTGGSVSTLTIQRTQQEDSAVYLCASSSGQGVTEAFFGQGTRLTVV.

This clone was detected a few times. This chain uses TRBV13 with TRBJ1-2, with D possibly matching TRBD1 (5 bases). Germline loops: CDR1 PRHDT, CDR2 FYEKMQ (reference sequence). Trimming removed 5 bases from V and 4 bases from J, with 14 bases in between. The CDR3 is made up of 14 amino acids. The CDR3 DNA reads as TGTGCCAGCAGCCCCGAGACAGTCGCCTATGGCTACACCTTC. The encoded protein is CASSPETVAYGYTF.

The chain couples TRBV14 to TRBJ2-2, with TRBD1 identical over 8 bases. V shed 0 bases, J shed 3 bases, and the junction held 9 bases outside the gene matches. CDR1 SGHDN and CDR2 FVKESK come from the germline V gene. The CDR3 sequence is 18 residues long. This CDR3 reads CASSQDTRDRRYTGELFF. In nucleotides, the CDR3 is TGTGCCAGCAGCCAAGACACCCGGGACAGGAGATACACCGGGGAGCTGTTTTTT. Looking up the rest from reference TRBV14 and TRBJ2-2 gives the full variable domain: EAGVTQFPSHSVIEKGQTVTLRCDPISGHDNLYWYRRVMGKEIKFLLHFVKESKQDESGMPNNRFLAERTGGTYSTLKVQPAELEDSGVYFCASSQDTRDRRYTGELFFGEGSRLTVL.

There are a few counts of this clone. This chain connects TRBV6-5 to TRBJ1-2; the D is unclear. Germline assignment: CDR1 MNHEY and CDR2 SVGAGI. The V and J ends lost 5 bases and 5 bases respectively, with 18 bases between them. The CDR3 has 15 residues. The CDR3 nucleotides are TGTGCCAGCAGTCCCTCCTTAAGAGGAGTTTATGGCTACACCTTC. This translates into CASSPSLRGVYGYTF.

This clone appeared a few times. This sequence joins TRBV18 and TRBJ1-1; TRBD1 might be the D (6 bases). Germline-derived CDR1 and CDR2 are KGHSH and LQKENI. Deletions cut 3 bases from V and 1 base from J, with 9 bases between. CDR3 length: 14 amino acids. This chain's CDR3 is CASSPQQGNTEAFF. CDR3 DNA sequence: TGTGCCAGCTCACCGCAACAGGGGAACACTGAAGCTTTCTTT.

This rearrangement joins TRBV7-8 to TRBJ1-1; tentative D call: TRBD1 (6 bases). CDR3 length equals 14 residues. The germline V gene has CDR1 SGHVS and CDR2 FQNEAQ. V was trimmed by 3 bases and J by 1 base, leaving 9 bases between them. The CDR3 is CASSLDRRNTEAFF. CDR3 DNA sequence: TGTGCCAGCAGCTTGGACAGAAGGAACACTGAAGCTTTCTTT.

The DNA for the CDR3 is TGTGCCAGCAGCCAACTCGGGACAGGTACATTTAGCAATCAGCCCCAGCATTTT. This encodes CASSQLGTGTFSNQPQHF. J is TRBJ1-5 and V is TRBV27; TRBD1 aligns across 8 bases. This CDR3 has 18 residues. V trimming: 6 bases; J trimming: 0 bases; junction bases outside the gene matches: 13. Germline values: CDR1 MNHEY, CDR2 SMNVEV (reference sequence).

This chain links TRBV11-2 with TRBJ1-1; D ambiguous. V lost 2 bases, J lost 9 bases, and 7 bases lay in between. The CDR3 covers 11 residues. Looked up from germline, CDR1 is SGHAT and CDR2 is FQNNGV. The CDR3 bases are TGTGCCAGCAGCTTATTACAGAAAGCTTTCTTT. Its protein is CASSLLQKAFF. Full variable domain (remainder filled in from reference TRBV11-2 and TRBJ1-1): EAGVAQSPRYKIIEKRQSVAFWCNPISGHATLYWYQQILGQGPKLLIQFQNNGVVDDSQLPKDRFSAERLKGVDSTLKIQPAKLEDSAVYLCASSLLQKAFFGQGTRLTVV.